The 16 T cell receptor beta chains reported below all come from one sample, sequenced in a study of blood T cell repertoires in COVID-19. This table comes from immunoSEQ multiplex PCR, and its TCRdb copy is limited to in-frame clones, with some not included. Seen here are 53,000 or so clones, 86% observed once, and the top ten hold less than 3.5%. Sequencing used peripheral blood. These TCRs come from an older man with acute or convalescent COVID-19.

For this clone: This same CDR3 is encoded by further DNA sequences in the sample. J is TRBJ1-5 and V is TRBV20-1, with D possibly being TRBD1 (5 bases). V was clipped by 3 bases and J by 7 bases, with 10 bases between them. This CDR3 is built from 12 residues. Germline CDR1 DFQATT, CDR2 SNEGSKA (reference sequence). The CDR3 loop reads CSASRQGQPQHF. The CDR3 DNA reads as TGCAGTGCTAGTAGGCAGGGCCAGCCCCAGCATTTT.

The rearrangement links TRBV7-2 to TRBJ1-3, with D hard to call. V lost 8 bases and J 0 bases, leaving 5 bases between the germline ends. The germline V gene encodes CDR1 SGHTA and CDR2 FQGNSA. This CDR3 region has 12 residues. The CDR3 DNA is TGTGCCAGCCGCGCCTCTGGAAACACCATATATTTT. As protein: CASRASGNTIYF.

The chain couples TRBV18 to TRBJ2-1, with 8 bases lining up with TRBD2. Germline loops: CDR1 KGHSH, CDR2 LQKENI. The trim removed 8 bases at V and 9 bases at J, leaving 9 bases unmatched. This CDR3 spans 13 amino acids. The CDR3 DNA follows: TGTGCCAGCCACGGGACTAGAGGCACTGAGCAGTTCTTC. This translates into CASHGTRGTEQFF.

This chain's CDR3 is CASSWGLHQPQHF. The CDR3 DNA follows: TGTGCCAGCAGTTGGGGGCTCCATCAGCCCCAGCATTTT. The genes are TRBV6-5 and TRBJ1-5; D possibly corresponds to TRBD1 (6 bases). The CDR3 is 13 amino acids. Germline V CDR1 and CDR2: MNHEY, SVGAGI. V dropped 4 bases and J dropped 5 bases, with 9 bases sitting between them.

The V call is TRBV6-5, the J call TRBJ1-6; 7 nucleotides agree with TRBD1. V shed 2 bases and J 8 bases; nucleotides not matched to a gene: 6. The V gene's germline CDR1 is MNHEY and CDR2 SVGAGI. The CDR3 runs to 15 residues. The CDR3 loop is CASSYIWTGDSPLHF. The CDR3 bases are TGTGCCAGCAGTTACATCTGGACAGGAGATTCACCCCTCCACTTT.

This chain connects TRBV2 to TRBJ2-3; 11 bases map to TRBD2. Germline V lookup: CDR1 SNHLY, CDR2 FYNNEI. The CDR3 extends over 17 amino acids. Trimming took 6 bases from V and 0 from J; bases not matched to a gene: 8. CDR3 protein: CASSARLAGPSTDTQYF. The CDR3 DNA sequence: TGTGCCAGCAGCGCAAGACTAGCGGGGCCAAGCACAGATACGCAGTATTTT. The whole variable domain, filled in from reference TRBV2 and TRBJ2-3, reads EPEVTQTPSHQVTQMGQEVILRCVPISNHLYFYWYRQILGQKVEFLVSFYNNEISEKSEIFDDQFSVERPDGSNFTLKIRSTKLEDSAMYFCASSARLAGPSTDTQYFGPGTRLTVL.

This chain uses TRBV5-1 with TRBJ2-5; TRBD2 matches at 12 bases. Germline V gives CDR1 SGHRS, CDR2 YFSETQ. This CDR3 contains 16 residues. With 7 bases clipped from V and 2 bases from J, the junction kept 9 bases outside the gene matches. The CDR3: CASGLPSGGDQETQYF. CDR3 DNA sequence: TGCGCCAGCGGACTCCCTAGCGGGGGGGATCAAGAGACCCAGTACTTC.

This chain links TRBV6-5 with TRBJ1-1; TRBD1 agrees at 7 bases. Germline CDR1 MNHEY, CDR2 SVGAGI. CDR3 length: 15 amino acids. The trim removed 4 bases at V and 1 base at J, leaving 6 bases unmatched. The CDR3 is CASSSTGAPNTEAFF. The CDR3 DNA follows: TGTGCCAGCAGTTCCACAGGGGCCCCGAACACTGAAGCTTTCTTT.

The chain combines TRBV9 with TRBJ2-3; 7 bases are a match to TRBD2. The CDR3 loop spans 15 amino acids. The trim removed 3 bases at V and 0 bases at J, leaving 4 bases unmatched. Germline lookup yields CDR1 SGDLS and CDR2 YYNGEE. The CDR3, as DNA: TGTGCCAGCAGCGAGACTAGCCTGAGCACAGATACGCAGTATTTT. Its protein is CASSETSLSTDTQYF. The variable domain in full, completed from reference TRBV9 and TRBJ2-3, reads DSGVTQTPKHLITATGQRVTLRCSPRSGDLSVYWYQQSLDQGLQFLIQYYNGEERAKGNILERFSAQQFPDLHSELNLSSLELGDSALYFCASSETSLSTDTQYFGPGTRLTVL.

The rearrangement uses TRBV7-2 and TRBJ2-1; 7 bases map to TRBD2. The CDR3 is 14 residues long. The germline gives CDR1 SGHTA, CDR2 FQGNSA. The V segment lost 5 bases and the J segment 7 bases; nucleotides outside the gene matches: 8. The CDR3 spells CASSDGGGWNEQFF. The CDR3 region has the DNA TGTGCCAGCAGCGACGGCGGGGGTTGGAATGAGCAGTTCTTC.

The genes are TRBV3-1 (or the pseudogene TRBV3-2) and TRBJ2-3; D may be TRBD2 (6 bases). This CDR3 contains 16 residues. Per germline, CDR1 LGHDT and CDR2 YNNKEL (reference sequence). V dropped 2 bases and J dropped 0 bases, with 12 bases sitting between them. CDR3 DNA sequence: TGTGCCAGCAGCCAACGTGGCGGAGGGAGCACAGATACGCAGTATTTT. This gives the protein CASSQRGGGSTDTQYF.

As DNA, the CDR3 is TGTGCCAGCACTACCGCGGCGGGGGAAGGGTATGGCTACACCTTC. As protein: CASTTAAGEGYGYTF. The rearrangement joins TRBV6-5 to TRBJ1-2, with D possibly matching TRBD1 (5 bases). CDR3 length: 15 residues. Germline V gene lookup returns CDR1 MNHEY and CDR2 SVGAGI. Trimming took 7 bases from V and 5 from J, leaving 20 bases between them.

The V gene is TRBV4-3, the J gene TRBJ1-5; no definite D call. V was shortened by 0 bases and J by 7 bases, with 10 bases between the two germline ends. CDR1 is LGHNA and CDR2 is YSLEER in the germline V gene. The CDR3 covers 14 residues. CDR3 DNA sequence: TGCGCCAGCAGCCAAGATTTGGGCCGCCAGCCCCAGCATTTT. It yields the protein CASSQDLGRQPQHF.

The chain links TRBV5-4 to TRBJ2-2; the match to TRBD1 covers 7 bases. From germline, CDR1 is SGHNT and CDR2 YYREEE (reference sequence). The CDR3 is 14 amino acids. V shed 0 bases and J 6 bases; nucleotides not matched to a gene: 2. This chain's CDR3 is CASSLGQGAGELFF. CDR3 DNA: TGTGCCAGCAGCTTGGGACAGGGCGCCGGGGAGCTGTTTTTT.

This clone was seen just once. The rearrangement links TRBV19 to TRBJ1-1, with a tentative D call TRBD1 (6 bases). V shed 7 bases and J shed 5 bases, with 14 bases lying between them. The germline V gene encodes CDR1 LNHDA and CDR2 SQIVND (reference sequence). The CDR3 is made up of 13 amino acids. CDR3 sequence: CASNRKRGTEAFF. The CDR3 DNA is TGTGCCAGTAATAGAAAGAGGGGGACTGAAGCTTTCTTT.

This chain joins TRBV6-1 and TRBJ1-5; tentatively, D is TRBD1 (6 bases). The ends were cut back, 3 bases at V and 0 bases at J, with 12 bases in the middle. From germline, CDR1 is MNHNS and CDR2 SASEGT. The CDR3 has 16 residues. CDR3 amino acids: CASSEVWDTSNQPQHF. The CDR3 bases are TGTGCCAGCAGTGAGGTTTGGGACACTAGCAATCAGCCCCAGCATTTT.